A selection of T cell receptor beta chains follows, all from one sample in a study of CD8 T cells in Susac syndrome. TCRdb re-called the immunoSEQ multiplex PCR reads through MiXCR, storing one row per CDR3 protein. The repertoire holds approximately 110,000 distinct CDR3 sequences, with about 93% as singletons. Sequencing was carried out using CD4+ T cells from PBMCs. These receptors were taken from a human donor in good health. Each CDR3 is given without its conserved first and last residue.

V gene,CDR3 protein
TRBV15,ATSRGYEQY
TRBV20-1,SARGVGDPLEAF
TRBV7-2,ASSPRGVAGEYEQY
TRBV5-1,ASSLVGRGMNEQY
TRBV11-2,ASSPRLALNEQY
TRBV7-2,ASSSGLARGEQY
TRBV6-2/TRBV6-3,ASSPPTVSGNTIY
TRBV19,ASSTPGWTGELF
TRBV6-5,ASSYGFQETQY
TRBV5-1,ASRSRRQETQY
TRBV18,ASSPPLGDGGAF
TRBV14,ASSPSGRLNTQY
TRBV12-3/TRBV12-4,ASLGDRGNTEAF
TRBV3-1,ASSTSEGQSTIY
TRBV12-3/TRBV12-4,ASSLRSEQY
TRBV10-3,AISVRGQAESPQH
TRBV7-9,ASSVWGSDEQY
TRBV20-1,SASVNSGNTIY
TRBV6-2/TRBV6-3,ASSYPYNEQF
TRBV5-1,ASQQDTLAEQY
TRBV29-1,SVRDSPLLNTEAF
TRBV14,ASSPRTFTQY
TRBV20-1,SARETGQGYNEQF
TRBV6-5,ASSPLQGWHGYT
TRBV3-1,ASSQTRNTEAF
TRBV30,AWSVAVVSNSNQPQH
TRBV18,ASSPGPYEQY
TRBV11-2,ASNIISFGEQY
TRBV30,AWSVLGIYEAF
TRBV7-2,ASSPPRAGGQETQY
TRBV19,ASTGTGWNTEAF
TRBV4-1,ASSQVPTATYEQY
TRBV3-1,ASSQEWWQGRGGYT
TRBV5-1,ASSPPTPNYGYT
TRBV15,ATSRGTAANEKLF
TRBV5-1,ASSLDGQPEQF
TRBV3-1,ASSPSGRAQY
TRBV9,ASSPGTVANTEAF
TRBV29-1,SVKEGGSETQY
TRBV10-3,AISEIAAGTDTQY
TRBV25-1,ASSEQARDNEQF
TRBV15,ATSRAASHEQY
TRBV28,ASLGTGMGQPQH